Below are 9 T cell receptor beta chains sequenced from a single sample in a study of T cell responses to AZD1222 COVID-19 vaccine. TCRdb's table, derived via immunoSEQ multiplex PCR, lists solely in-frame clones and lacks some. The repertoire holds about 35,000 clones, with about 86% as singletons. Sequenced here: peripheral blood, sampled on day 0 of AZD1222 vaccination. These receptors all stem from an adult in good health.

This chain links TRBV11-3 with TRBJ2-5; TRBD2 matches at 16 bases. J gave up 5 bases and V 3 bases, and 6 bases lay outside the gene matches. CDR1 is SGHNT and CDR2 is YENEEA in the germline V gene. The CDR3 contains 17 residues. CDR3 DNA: TGTGCCAGCAGCTTCCTGGGACTAGCGGGGGGGCGGGAGACCCAGTACTTC. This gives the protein CASSFLGLAGGRETQYF.

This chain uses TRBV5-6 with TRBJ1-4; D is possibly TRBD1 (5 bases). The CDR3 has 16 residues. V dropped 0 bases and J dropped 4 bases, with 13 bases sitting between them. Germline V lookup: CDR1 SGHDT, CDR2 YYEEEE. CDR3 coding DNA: TGTGCCAGCAGCTTGGGCCCGATGGGGGTTAATGAAAAACTGTTTTTT. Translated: CASSLGPMGVNEKLFF.

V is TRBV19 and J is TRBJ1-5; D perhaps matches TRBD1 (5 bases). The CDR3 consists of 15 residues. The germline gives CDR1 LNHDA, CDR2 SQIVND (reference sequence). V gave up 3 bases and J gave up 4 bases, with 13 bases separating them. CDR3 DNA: TGTGCCAGTAGTATGGGTCAGGGATTTAATCAGCCCCAGCATTTT. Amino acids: CASSMGQGFNQPQHF.

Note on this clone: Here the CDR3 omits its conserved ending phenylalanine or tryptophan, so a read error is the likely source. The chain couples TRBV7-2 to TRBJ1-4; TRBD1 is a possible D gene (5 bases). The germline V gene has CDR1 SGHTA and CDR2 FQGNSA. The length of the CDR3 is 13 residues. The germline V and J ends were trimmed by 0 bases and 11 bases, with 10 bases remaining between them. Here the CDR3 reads CASSLARAGKLFI. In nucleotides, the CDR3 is TGTGCCAGCAGCTTAGCGCGGGCAGGGAAACTGTTTATT.

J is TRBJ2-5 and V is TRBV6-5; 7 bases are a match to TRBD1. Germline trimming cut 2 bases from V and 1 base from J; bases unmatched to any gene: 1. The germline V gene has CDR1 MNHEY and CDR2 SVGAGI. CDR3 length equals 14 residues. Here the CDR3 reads CASSYAGGQETQYF. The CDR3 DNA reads TGTGCCAGCAGTTACGCAGGGGGCCAAGAGACCCAGTACTTC.

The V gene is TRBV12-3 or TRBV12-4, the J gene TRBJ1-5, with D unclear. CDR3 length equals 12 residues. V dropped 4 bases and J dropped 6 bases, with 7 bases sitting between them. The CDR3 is CASSWPAQPQHF. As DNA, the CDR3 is TGTGCCAGCAGTTGGCCTGCTCAGCCCCAGCATTTT.

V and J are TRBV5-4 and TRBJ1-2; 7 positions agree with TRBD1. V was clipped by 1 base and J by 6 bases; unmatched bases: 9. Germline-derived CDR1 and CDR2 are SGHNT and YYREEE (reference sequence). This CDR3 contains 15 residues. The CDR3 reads CASSLRQTGVDGYTF. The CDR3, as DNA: TGTGCCAGCAGCTTGCGGCAAACAGGGGTGGATGGCTACACCTTC.

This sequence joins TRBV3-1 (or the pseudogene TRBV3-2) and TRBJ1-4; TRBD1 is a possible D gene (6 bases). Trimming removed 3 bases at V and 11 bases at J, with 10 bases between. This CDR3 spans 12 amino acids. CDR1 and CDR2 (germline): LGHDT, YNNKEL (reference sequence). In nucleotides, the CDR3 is TGTGCCAGCAGCCAGCTTACAGGGAAACTGTTTTTT. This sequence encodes CASSQLTGKLFF.

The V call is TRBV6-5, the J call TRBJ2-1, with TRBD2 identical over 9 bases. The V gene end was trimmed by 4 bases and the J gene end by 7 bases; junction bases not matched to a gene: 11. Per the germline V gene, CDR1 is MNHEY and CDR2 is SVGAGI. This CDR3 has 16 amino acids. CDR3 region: CASSSYGGGAGNEQFF. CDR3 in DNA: TGTGCCAGCAGTTCCTATGGCGGGGGGGCTGGGAATGAGCAGTTCTTC.